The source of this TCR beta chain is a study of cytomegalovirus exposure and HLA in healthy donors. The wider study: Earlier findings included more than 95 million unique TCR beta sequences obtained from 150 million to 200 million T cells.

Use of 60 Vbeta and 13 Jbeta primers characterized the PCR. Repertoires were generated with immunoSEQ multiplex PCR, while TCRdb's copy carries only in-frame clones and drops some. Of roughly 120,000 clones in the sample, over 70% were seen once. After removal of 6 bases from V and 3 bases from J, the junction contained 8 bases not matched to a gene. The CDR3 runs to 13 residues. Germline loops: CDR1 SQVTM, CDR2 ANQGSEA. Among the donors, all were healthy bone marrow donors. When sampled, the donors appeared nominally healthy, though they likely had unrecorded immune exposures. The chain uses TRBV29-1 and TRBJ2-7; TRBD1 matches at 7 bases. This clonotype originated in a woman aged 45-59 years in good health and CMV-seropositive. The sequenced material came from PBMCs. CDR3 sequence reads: CSVDPGQNYEQYF. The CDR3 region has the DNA TGCAGCGTCGACCCGGGACAGAACTACGAGCAGTACTTC.